This T cell receptor (beta chain) was recovered during a study of cytomegalovirus exposure and HLA in healthy donors. Notes on the study in general: The authors confirmed in vitro that a few CMV-associated chains were specific for CMV antigens. There were 150 to 200 TCR beta chains listed as cytomegalovirus-associated. Cytomegalovirus status was reportedly diagnosed by the classifier with high specificity and sensitivity.

Note on this clone: No antigen is known for it.

The donors were members of the validation cohort comprising approximately 110 subjects, separate from the roughly 700-subject first cohort. Sequencing was performed with immunoSEQ multiplex PCR; in TCRdb, only in-frame clones are kept and a portion is missing. In the table there are over 150,000 clones, 85% to 90% of which are singletons. The CDR3 sequence is 15 residues long. V gave up 4 bases and J gave up 4 bases, with 18 bases separating them. CDR1 is SGDLS, CDR2 YYNGEE, per germline. The sample was PBMCs. The sequence came from a woman younger than 30 in good health and CMV-seropositive. The V call is TRBV9, the J call TRBJ2-7, with D possibly being TRBD1 (5 bases). The CDR3 sequence is CASSPWAQDNYEQYF. The CDR3 nucleotides are TGTGCCAGCAGCCCCTGGGCACAGGATAATTACGAGCAGTACTTC.